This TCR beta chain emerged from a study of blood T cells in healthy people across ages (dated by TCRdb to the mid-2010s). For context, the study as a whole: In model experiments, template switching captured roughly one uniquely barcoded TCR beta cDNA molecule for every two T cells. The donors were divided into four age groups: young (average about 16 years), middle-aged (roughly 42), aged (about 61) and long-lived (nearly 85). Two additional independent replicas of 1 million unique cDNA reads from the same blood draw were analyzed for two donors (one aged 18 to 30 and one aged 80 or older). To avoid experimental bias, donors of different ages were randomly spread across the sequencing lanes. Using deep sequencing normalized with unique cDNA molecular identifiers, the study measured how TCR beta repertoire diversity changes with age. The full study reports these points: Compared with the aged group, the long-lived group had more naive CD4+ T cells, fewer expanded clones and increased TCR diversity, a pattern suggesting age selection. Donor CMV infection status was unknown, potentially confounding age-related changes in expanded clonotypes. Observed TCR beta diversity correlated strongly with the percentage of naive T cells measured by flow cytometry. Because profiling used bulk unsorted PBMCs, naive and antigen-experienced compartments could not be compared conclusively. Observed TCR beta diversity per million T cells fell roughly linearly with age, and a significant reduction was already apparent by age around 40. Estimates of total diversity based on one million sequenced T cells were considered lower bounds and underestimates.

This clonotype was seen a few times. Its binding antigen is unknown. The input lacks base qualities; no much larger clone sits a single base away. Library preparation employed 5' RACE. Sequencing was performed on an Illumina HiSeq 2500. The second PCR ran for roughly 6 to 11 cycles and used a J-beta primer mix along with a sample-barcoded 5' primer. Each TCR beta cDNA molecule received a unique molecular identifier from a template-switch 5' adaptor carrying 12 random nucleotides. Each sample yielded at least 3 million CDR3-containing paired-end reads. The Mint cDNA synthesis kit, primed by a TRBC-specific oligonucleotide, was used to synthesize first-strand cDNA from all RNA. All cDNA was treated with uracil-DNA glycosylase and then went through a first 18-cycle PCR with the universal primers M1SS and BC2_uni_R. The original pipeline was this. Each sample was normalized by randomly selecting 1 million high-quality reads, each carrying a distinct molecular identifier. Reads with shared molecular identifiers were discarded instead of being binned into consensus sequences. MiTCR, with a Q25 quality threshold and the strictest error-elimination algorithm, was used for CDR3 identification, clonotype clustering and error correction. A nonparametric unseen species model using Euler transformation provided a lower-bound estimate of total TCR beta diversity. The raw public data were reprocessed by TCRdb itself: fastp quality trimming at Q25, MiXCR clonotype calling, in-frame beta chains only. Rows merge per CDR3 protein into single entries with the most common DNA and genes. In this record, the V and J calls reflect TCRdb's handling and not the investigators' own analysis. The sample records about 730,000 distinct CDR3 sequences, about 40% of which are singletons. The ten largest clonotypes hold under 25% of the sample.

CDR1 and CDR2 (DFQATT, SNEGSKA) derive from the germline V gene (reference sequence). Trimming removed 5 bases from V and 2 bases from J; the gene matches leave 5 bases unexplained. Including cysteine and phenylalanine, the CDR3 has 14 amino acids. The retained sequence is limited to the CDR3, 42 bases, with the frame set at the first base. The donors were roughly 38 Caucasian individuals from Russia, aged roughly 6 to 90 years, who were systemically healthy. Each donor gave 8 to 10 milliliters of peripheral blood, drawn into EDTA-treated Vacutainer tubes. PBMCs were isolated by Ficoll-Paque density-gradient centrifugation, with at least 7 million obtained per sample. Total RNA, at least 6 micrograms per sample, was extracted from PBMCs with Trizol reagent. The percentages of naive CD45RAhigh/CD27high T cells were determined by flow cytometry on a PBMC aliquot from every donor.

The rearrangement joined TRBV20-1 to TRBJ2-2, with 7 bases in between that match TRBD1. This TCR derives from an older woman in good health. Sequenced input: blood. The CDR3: CSAPQGSNTGELFF. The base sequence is TGCAGTGCTCCACAGGGGTCAAACACCGGGGAGCTGTTTTTT.